This TCR beta chain was captured by sequencing in a study of cytomegalovirus exposure and HLA in healthy donors. Study results and caveats: Most TCR beta V segments were productive about 87% or about 30% of the time in an earlier analysis. The majority of TCR sequences were rare, yet some public TCRs appeared in many donors. As a later analysis revealed, the rate of TCR association differed by HLA locus, with DRB1 most and HLA-C fewest.

From germline, CDR1 is GTSNPN and CDR2 SVGIG (reference sequence). The ends were cut back, 4 bases at V and 3 bases at J, with 15 bases in the middle. The CDR3 length is 14 residues. PCR used 60 Vbeta primers and 13 Jbeta primers. TCRdb's table, derived via immunoSEQ multiplex PCR, lists solely in-frame clones and lacks some. The sample has 150,000 or so clones, approximately 84% seen once; the top ten hold 1.4%. As for this clone: What it recognizes is unknown.

This chain uses TRBV30 with TRBJ1-2, with D uncertain. Sequenced input: PBMCs. This sequence originates from a man aged 30 to 45 in good health and CMV-seropositive. DNA for the CDR3: TGTGCCTGGACCACACTAGCAGTTTACTATGGCTACACCTTC. It specifies CAWTTLAVYYGYTF.